The entry below gives a single T cell receptor beta chain sequence along with its context. Its antigen is as yet unknown. Assay: immunoSEQ multiplex PCR; the TCRdb copy retains only in-frame clones and omits some. The data contain 100,000 to 150,000 clones, 86% of them seen just once; the ten biggest clones take up roughly 7.9%. V shed 4 bases, J shed 2 bases, and the junction held 3 bases outside the gene matches. CDR3 size: 15 residues. Germline loops: CDR1 SGHTA, CDR2 FQGNSA. The data originate from a study of identifying expanded T cells in peripheral blood. Study-wide results and caveats: Across healthy donors, higher total template counts meant significantly greater approximately 2-week count variance.

The chain is built from TRBV7-2 and TRBJ2-3; 10 positions match TRBD2. This receptor was taken from a person between 18 and 75 years old in good health. Specimen: blood. The CDR3 nucleotides are TGTGCCAGCAGCTCTGGACTAGCGGTCACAGATACGCAGTATTTT. Translation: CASSSGLAVTDTQYF.